One sample yielded the 24 T cell receptor beta chains listed below, sequenced in a study of cytomegalovirus exposure and HLA in healthy donors. 13 Jbeta primers and 60 Vbeta primers were used for the PCR. Clones were sequenced by immunoSEQ multiplex PCR, and TCRdb holds only the in-frame ones, with some missing. The table has about 160,000 clones, roughly 80% seen once; the top ten hold more than 2%. Sample: PBMCs. The receptors shown here come from a man in his fifties in good health and CMV-seropositive.

The chain carries TRBV2 and TRBJ2-3; TRBD2 matches 7 bases. With 3 bases clipped from V and 6 bases from J, the junction kept 6 bases outside the gene matches. The germline V gene has CDR1 SNHLY and CDR2 FYNNEI. The CDR3 is made up of 14 amino acids. The CDR3: CASSDGGVGDTQYF. The CDR3 bases are TGTGCCAGCAGTGATGGGGGGGTAGGTGATACGCAGTATTTT.

This clone showed up just a few times. V usage is TRBV4-1 and J usage is TRBJ2-1, with TRBD2 matching 8 bases. V was pared by 4 bases and J by 7 bases, with 9 bases of the junction left unmatched. CDR3 length: 15 amino acids. The germline CDR1 and CDR2 sequences are MGHRA and YSYEKL. The CDR3 bases are TGCGCCAGCAGCCCCCTAGGACTAGCAAAAAATGAGCAGTTCTTC. Amino acid sequence: CASSPLGLAKNEQFF.

This chain uses TRBV7-2 with TRBJ2-7; 9 nucleotides match TRBD1. V lost 5 bases to trimming and J lost 5 bases; unmatched junction nucleotides: 7. Germline loops: CDR1 SGHTA, CDR2 FQGNSA. The CDR3 length is 14 residues. CDR3 DNA sequence: TGTGCCAGCAGCACGCGCAGGACAGGGGACGAGCAGTACTTC. Residues: CASSTRRTGDEQYF.

This chain connects TRBV19 to TRBJ1-1, with D possibly being TRBD1 (5 bases). The CDR3 spans 15 residues. Trimming took 5 bases from V and 4 from J, leaving 17 bases between them. Germline CDR1 LNHDA, CDR2 SQIVND (reference sequence). This chain's CDR3 is CASSWTSRAATEAFF. The CDR3 DNA reads as TGTGCCAGTAGTTGGACGAGCAGGGCTGCCACTGAAGCTTTCTTT.

This clone was detected a few times. This sequence joins TRBV5-1 and TRBJ2-4, with D perhaps TRBD2 (5 bases). Germline V gene sequence: CDR1 SGHRS, CDR2 YFSETQ. This CDR3 spans 15 amino acids. V was shortened by 4 bases and J by 1 base, with 12 bases between the two germline ends. CDR3: CASSLTSGAKNIQYF. The CDR3 bases are TGCGCCAGCAGCCTCACCTCGGGGGCCAAAAACATTCAGTACTTC.

The rearrangement links TRBV19 to TRBJ1-4, with a weak D call TRBD1 (5 bases). CDR3 length: 15 amino acids. Germline V gives CDR1 LNHDA, CDR2 SQIVND (reference sequence). V dropped 7 bases and J dropped 8 bases, with 20 bases sitting between them. The CDR3 nucleotides read TGTGCCAGTACCCTAAGGGGCAGGGTGAACGAAAAACTGTTTTTT. Encoded protein: CASTLRGRVNEKLFF.

The chain couples TRBV5-1 to TRBJ2-5, with D possibly matching TRBD2 (5 bases). Germline V gene lookup returns CDR1 SGHRS and CDR2 YFSETQ. The CDR3 has 13 amino acids. V dropped 6 bases and J dropped 5 bases, with 14 bases sitting between them. CDR3: CASNTGSGETQYF. The CDR3 region has the DNA TGCGCCAGCAACACCGGCAGCGGTGAGACCCAGTACTTC.

V usage is TRBV7-9 and J usage is TRBJ2-2; D not certain. Germline assignment: CDR1 SEHNR and CDR2 FQNEAQ (reference sequence). The CDR3 has 15 residues. Trimming took off 5 bases at V and 4 bases at J, with 14 bases between the two ends. The chain's CDR3 is CASSPYDRSTGELFF. The CDR3 region has the DNA TGTGCCAGCAGCCCTTATGATCGTAGCACCGGGGAGCTGTTTTTT.

The rearrangement joins TRBV5-1 to TRBJ2-1; 10 nucleotides match TRBD1. The CDR3 is 17 amino acids. The junction had 8 bases not matched to a gene; V was cut back by 0 bases and J by 5 bases. Germline CDR1 is SGHRS and CDR2 is YFSETQ. The chain's CDR3 is CASSLEPGQGLDNEQFF. As DNA, the CDR3 is TGCGCCAGCAGCTTGGAACCGGGACAGGGGTTGGACAATGAGCAGTTCTTC.

This chain uses TRBV4-3 with TRBJ1-5, with D perhaps matching TRBD1 (6 bases). V was shortened by 3 bases and J by 7 bases, with 13 bases between the two germline ends. This CDR3 spans 14 amino acids. Germline CDR1 LGHNA, CDR2 YSLEER. This CDR3 is CASSQTQGSQPQHF. The DNA for the CDR3 is TGCGCCAGCAGCCAGACCCAGGGGAGCCAGCCCCAGCATTTT.

V usage is TRBV27 and J usage is TRBJ1-2; 8 bases are shared with TRBD1. There are 18 residues in the CDR3. V lost 6 bases, J lost 0 bases, and 15 bases stayed unmatched. Germline V gene data show CDR1 as MNHEY and CDR2 as SMNVEV (reference sequence). The CDR3 DNA reads as TGTGCCAGCAGAGAACATACAGGGGGTCCAATGGCTAACTATGGCTACACCTTC. It translates to CASREHTGGPMANYGYTF.

To note about this clone: One junction end does not reproduce the germline sequence, and a read error may be involved. The V and J genes are TRBV5-5 and TRBJ1-2, with 7 bases identical to TRBD1. CDR1 is SGHKS and CDR2 is YYEKEE in the germline V gene (reference sequence). The CDR3 runs 14 residues. The CDR3 loop reads CASSMPFTGDAVAF. In DNA, the CDR3 is TGTGCCAGCAGCATGCCTTTTACAGGGGACGCCGTCGCCTTC.

The sample holds one count of this clone. V gene TRBV11-3 combines with J gene TRBJ1-5, with unresolved D. Per germline, CDR1 SGHNT and CDR2 YENEEA. The CDR3 has 20 residues. The V gene lost 2 bases and the J gene lost 3 bases, with 26 bases spanning the gap. The CDR3 DNA follows: TGTGCCAGCAGCTTACAGATGGGAGGGTGCATACCCTTAAACAATCAGCCCCAGCATTTT. This translates into CASSLQMGGCIPLNNQPQHF.

The chain carries TRBV5-4 and TRBJ2-7; 7 nucleotides agree with TRBD1. The germline V gene has CDR1 SGHNT and CDR2 YYREEE (reference sequence). V shed 6 bases and J 4 bases; nucleotides not matched to a gene: 10. The length of the CDR3 is 14 residues. The CDR3 loop is CASTPKGAEYEQYF. CDR3 nucleotides: TGTGCCAGCACCCCCAAGGGGGCGGAATACGAGCAGTACTTC.

The V gene is TRBV19, the J gene TRBJ1-5; 10 bases align to TRBD1. CDR1 is LNHDA, CDR2 SQIVND, per germline (reference sequence). Germline trimming cut 4 bases from V and 3 bases from J; bases unmatched to any gene: 6. This CDR3 spans 16 amino acids. CDR3 coding DNA: TGTGCCAGTAGTAAGGCCGGGACAGGGGACAATCAGCCCCAGCATTTT. This translates into CASSKAGTGDNQPQHF.

This clone showed up just a few times. The chain recombines TRBV29-1 with TRBJ1-2, with unresolved D. The germline CDR1 and CDR2 sequences are SQVTM and ANQGSEA. The length of the CDR3 is 13 residues. Deletions cut 1 base from V and 8 bases from J, with 14 bases between. The CDR3 spells CSVEGRQIDGYTF. The CDR3 coding sequence is TGCAGCGTTGAAGGGAGGCAGATCGACGGCTACACCTTC. Filled out from reference TRBV29-1 and TRBJ1-2, the complete variable domain reads SAVISQKPSRDICQRGTSLTIQCQVDSQVTMMFWYRQQPGQSLTLIATANQGSEATYESGFVIDKFPISRPNLTFSTLTVSNMSPEDSSIYLCSVEGRQIDGYTFGSGTRLTVV.

The rearrangement joins TRBV9 to TRBJ2-5, with TRBD2 as a possible D gene (6 bases). The V gene's germline CDR1 is SGDLS and CDR2 YYNGEE. V was cut by 1 base and J by 4 bases, with 14 bases left in between. The CDR3 sequence is 15 residues long. The CDR3 nucleotides read TGTGCCAGCAGCGTATCGGAGGGGCTCCGAGAGACCCAGTACTTC. Encoded protein: CASSVSEGLRETQYF. The full variable domain, its missing parts supplied by reference TRBV9 and TRBJ2-5, is DSGVTQTPKHLITATGQRVTLRCSPRSGDLSVYWYQQSLDQGLQFLIQYYNGEERAKGNILERFSAQQFPDLHSELNLSSLELGDSALYFCASSVSEGLRETQYFGPGTRLLVL.

The chain recombines TRBV12-5 with TRBJ1-1, with D tentatively TRBD1 (5 bases). Trimming removed 1 base at V and 0 bases at J, with 9 bases between. CDR3 length equals 15 residues. CDR1 and CDR2 from the germline V gene are LGHNT and FRNRAP. CDR3 residues: CASGLESGLNTEAFF. The CDR3 bases are TGTGCTAGTGGTTTGGAGTCAGGGCTGAACACTGAAGCTTTCTTT.

Details on this clone: A far larger clone is one nucleotide away, so this likely arose from a read error. CDR3 in DNA: TGTGCCAGCAGCCTCCACACCGGGGAGCTGTTTTTT. This gives the protein CASSLHTGELFF. This chain links TRBV9 with TRBJ2-2; D is ambiguous. The CDR3 totals 12 residues. V lost 4 bases, J lost 3 bases, and 4 bases lay in between. The germline V gene encodes CDR1 SGDLS and CDR2 YYNGEE.

The chain uses TRBV4-3 and TRBJ2-5; tentative D call: TRBD2 (6 bases). Germline V gives CDR1 LGHNA, CDR2 YSLEER. The CDR3 runs to 17 residues. Between the trimmed V and J ends, which lost 0 bases and 5 bases, there was a span of 19 bases. Here the CDR3 reads CASSQDGGRTTGETQYF. As DNA, the CDR3 is TGCGCCAGCAGCCAAGATGGAGGGCGGACCACCGGGGAGACCCAGTACTTC.

This clone has only a few counts. V usage is TRBV5-6 and J usage is TRBJ1-6, with a weak D call TRBD1 (6 bases). There are 16 residues in the CDR3. The germline V and J ends were trimmed by 2 bases and 8 bases, with 17 bases remaining between them. CDR1 is SGHDT, CDR2 YYEEEE, per germline. The CDR3 sequence is CASSFVFSRGYSPLHF. The DNA of the CDR3 is TGTGCCAGCAGCTTCGTGTTTAGCAGGGGTTATTCACCCCTCCACTTT.

CDR3 protein: CASSPRQGTNSPLHF. CDR3 in DNA: TGTGCCAGCAGCCCACGACAGGGTACTAATTCACCCCTCCACTTT. V gene TRBV7-2 combines with J gene TRBJ1-6, with 7 positions matching TRBD1. Germline V CDR1 and CDR2: SGHTA, FQGNSA. Germline trimming cut 5 bases from V and 6 bases from J; bases unmatched to any gene: 7. The CDR3 length is 15 residues.

This clone was counted a single time. The chain is built from TRBV6-1 and TRBJ2-7, with D uncertain. V lost 10 bases to trimming and J lost 3 bases, with 7 bases between them. Per the germline V gene, CDR1 is MNHNS and CDR2 is SASEGT. The CDR3 spans 10 residues. Here the CDR3 reads CATNSYEQYF. The CDR3 nucleotides read TGTGCCACCAACAGCTACGAGCAGTACTTC.

This clone was seen a single time. The chain is built from TRBV4-2 and TRBJ2-5, with 13 bases lining up with TRBD2. CDR3 length equals 17 residues. Germline assignment: CDR1 LGHNA and CDR2 YNFKEQ. V was pared by 1 base and J by 5 bases, with 7 bases of the junction left unmatched. The CDR3 DNA sequence: TGTGCCAGCAGCCAAGGAACTAGCGGGGGGGCTTGGGAGACCCAGTACTTC. It encodes CASSQGTSGGAWETQYF.